A single sample gave rise to the 2 T cell receptor beta chains below, sequenced in a study of blood T cell repertoires in COVID-19. The method was immunoSEQ multiplex PCR; TCRdb's version includes in-frame clones alone and lacks a portion of them. The sample lists about 31,000 clones; 88% were seen once. The sequenced sample consisted of peripheral blood. The receptor set was obtained from a man aged 55 to 70 with COVID-19, enrolled during active disease.

This clone was counted once. V usage is TRBV4-1 and J usage is TRBJ2-5, with 7 nucleotides matching TRBD2. The CDR3 length is 15 residues. V lost 2 bases to trimming and J lost 1 base; unmatched junction nucleotides: 4. CDR1 and CDR2 from the germline V gene are MGHRA and YSYEKL. Here the CDR3 reads CASSQSGISQETQYF. The CDR3 coding sequence is TGCGCCAGCAGCCAAAGCGGGATCTCCCAAGAGACCCAGTACTTC.

Written as DNA, the CDR3 is TGTGCCAGCAGCGTAGGGGACAGCCCGAATATCTACGAGCAGTACTTC. Translation: CASSVGDSPNIYEQYF. The chain combines TRBV9 with TRBJ2-7, with TRBD1 identical over 7 bases. Trimming removed 0 bases from V and 3 bases from J; junction bases left unmatched: 9. Germline assignment: CDR1 SGDLS and CDR2 YYNGEE. CDR3 length: 16 residues.